The source of this T cell receptor (beta chain) is a study of shared clonotypes between healthy human individuals. Looking at the study overall: Used for every donor were three CD4 naive, three CD4 memory, two CD8 naive and one CD8 memory plate.

Study results and caveats: Generation of non-shared clonotypes was less probable than generation of clonotypes shared by all four donors.

The V segment lost 5 bases and the J segment 4 bases; nucleotides outside the gene matches: 17. The CDR3 has 18 amino acids. Germline CDR1 reads SEHNR; CDR2 reads FQNEAQ (reference sequence). Deep was the level at which the assay was run. For sorted subsets, 150 to 200 ng DNA per replicate equaled 30,000 or so T cell genomes. Clones were read by immunoSEQ multiplex PCR, and TCRdb kept only the in-frame ones, dropping some. This table has about 2.1 million clones, 90% to 95% appearing once. Naive CD8 isolation took CD45RO-negative cells positively selected for CCR7 and excluded terminally differentiated effector memory CD45RA+ cells. Regarding this clone: The antigen is not known.

This clonotype originated in a man aged 18 to 30 in good health. Some clones in this sample may be carry-over from other donors' samples. V and J are TRBV7-9 and TRBJ2-7; 10 nucleotides align to TRBD1. The sample taken for sequencing was naive CD8+ T cells from PBMCs. Written as DNA, the CDR3 is TGTGCCAGCAGCCCATCAATGGCCCCGGGACAGGGGCTTTACGAGCAGTACTTC. This codes for CASSPSMAPGQGLYEQYF. The variable domain in full, with the rest retrieved from reference TRBV7-9 and TRBJ2-7, is DTGVSQNPRHKITKRGQNVTFRCDPISEHNRLYWYRQTLGQGPEFLTYFQNEAQLEKSRLLSDRFSAERPKGSFSTLEIQRTEQGDSAMYLCASSPSMAPGQGLYEQYFGPGTRLTVT.